This TCR beta chain is from a study of shared clonotypes between healthy human individuals. Study in general: CD4 naive cells filled three plates per donor, CD4 memory three, CD8 naive two and CD8 memory one.

Sorted-subset replicate PCR reactions were performed with about 200 ng DNA, corresponding to roughly 30,000 T cell genomes. The data were produced by immunoSEQ multiplex PCR, yet TCRdb's version contains in-frame clones alone and is incomplete. The sample includes roughly 810,000 clones, 95% to 97% of them seen just once. In regard to this clone: No antigen is known for it.

CD8 cells regarded as naive lacked CD45RO, were positively chosen for CCR7, and omitted terminally differentiated effector memory CD45RA+ cells. The CDR3 length is 11 residues. With 10 bases removed from V and 3 bases from J, the gap between germline ends came to 10 bases. Germline V gene data show CDR1 as SNHLY and CDR2 as FYNNEI. General observations from the study: The study found 4.5% to 6% of naive CD4 clonotypes shared across a few donors. Estimated clonotype richness was generally higher in naive than memory subsets.

The sample was naive CD8+ T cells sorted from blood. The gene calls are TRBV2 and TRBJ2-7; D is perhaps TRBD2 (6 bases). The TCR was taken from a young man in good health. The CDR3 coding sequence is TGTGCCACCCTGGGAGGCTACGAGCAGTACTTC. The encoded protein is CATLGGYEQYF.